The rows below give T cell receptor beta chains drawn from one sample of a study of shared clonotypes between healthy human individuals. Sequenced by immunoSEQ multiplex PCR; TCRdb stores in-frame clones only, minus some. This table holds 550,000 to 700,000 clones, around four fifths found once. The sample comprised memory CD4+ T cells sorted from blood. The receptors were sampled from a woman aged 25-40 years in good health. The CDR3 runs from the conserved cysteine through the conserved F or W. A D gene is named only where the DNA matches it firmly. Clone size, where shown, is once, few, many, or a class for clones that have expanded.

cdr3_aa cdr3_nt d_call v_call clone_size j_call
CASSIKGDRVFGNQPQHF TGTGCCAGTAGTATCAAGGGGGACAGGGTGTTTGGCAATCAGCCCCAGCATTTT TRBD1 TRBV19 - TRBJ1-5
CASSTLLVSYEQYF TGTGCCAGTAGTACCCTACTAGTCTCCTACGAGCAGTACTTC - TRBV19 - TRBJ2-7
CASSDRAFGVVNQPQHF TGTGCCAGCAGCGATCGGGCGTTCGGGGTGGTCAATCAGCCCCAGCATTTT - TRBV5-8 - TRBJ1-5
CASSQAQETQYF TGTGCCAGCTCACAGGCTCAAGAGACCCAGTACTTC - TRBV18 - TRBJ2-5
CASSSGTVNTGELFF TGTGCCAGCAGCTCCGGGACGGTGAACACCGGGGAGCTGTTTTTT - TRBV7-6 few TRBJ2-2
CASRQTLNQPQHF TGTGCCAGCAGACAGACTCTCAATCAGCCCCAGCATTTT - TRBV6-1 - TRBJ1-5
CASSVTGGVQPQHF TGTGCCAGCAGCGTAACAGGGGGTGTACAGCCCCAGCATTTT TRBD1 TRBV28 - TRBJ1-5
CASSPPGVSNQPQHF TGTGCCAGCTCACCACCAGGGGTGAGCAATCAGCCCCAGCATTTT - TRBV18 once TRBJ1-5
CASSGFTDTQYF TGTGCCAGCAGCGGGTTTACAGATACGCAGTATTTT - TRBV9 - TRBJ2-3
CASKTGWNTEAFF TGTGCCAGCAAGACAGGGTGGAACACTGAAGCTTTCTTT TRBD1 TRBV27 - TRBJ1-1
CASSPPGTGSYEQYF TGTGCCAGCTCACCACCGGGAACAGGGAGCTACGAGCAGTACTTC - TRBV18 - TRBJ2-7
CASSEGELAGPIEQFF TGTGCCAGCAGTGAGGGGGAACTAGCGGGCCCCATTGAGCAGTTCTTC TRBD2 TRBV25-1 - TRBJ2-1
CASSPGQGPNTEAFF TGTGCCAGCAGCCCCGGACAGGGACCGAACACTGAAGCTTTCTTT TRBD1 TRBV27 - TRBJ1-1
CASSSGTSGTGELFF TGTGCCAGCAGTTCCGGGACTAGCGGCACCGGGGAGCTGTTTTTT TRBD2 TRBV6-5 - TRBJ2-2
CASSVGDGDQPQHF TGTGCCAGCAGTGTCGGTGACGGCGATCAGCCCCAGCATTTT - TRBV2 - TRBJ1-5
CASSLPGLAGLVF TGTGCCAGCAGCTTACCGGGACTAGCGGGTCTTGTCTTC TRBD2 TRBV7-3 few TRBJ2-1
CASSFRAGFHLAANEQFF TGTGCCAGCAGTTTCAGGGCCGGTTTCCACTTAGCAGCCAATGAGCAGTTCTTC - TRBV27 - TRBJ2-1
CASSGKATAEQYF TGCGCCAGCAGCGGGAAGGCGACAGCCGAGCAGTACTTC - TRBV5-1 - TRBJ2-7
CASSIWGNYEQYF TGTGCCAGTAGTATCTGGGGTAACTACGAGCAGTACTTC - TRBV19 - TRBJ2-7
CASSSSGAPFEQYF TGTGCCAGCAGTTCATCCGGGGCCCCTTTTGAGCAGTACTTC - TRBV27 once TRBJ2-7
CAWSMSAGEQYF TGTGCCTGGAGTATGTCGGCTGGCGAGCAGTACTTC - TRBV30 few TRBJ2-7
CAISESGFRQYF TGTGCCATCAGTGAGAGTGGTTTCCGGCAGTATTTT - TRBV10-3 - TRBJ2-3
CASSVEQGAATEAFF TGCGCCAGCAGCGTAGAACAGGGGGCGGCGACTGAAGCTTTCTTT TRBD1 TRBV5-1 - TRBJ1-1
CASSIRQREAFF TGTGCCAGCAGTATTAGACAGCGTGAAGCTTTCTTT - TRBV28 - TRBJ1-1
CASSKTDTGELFF TGTGCCAGTAGCAAGACAGACACCGGGGAGCTGTTTTTT - TRBV19 - TRBJ2-2
CASDRGHVTYSNQPQHF TGTGCCAGTGACAGGGGCCACGTTACCTATAGCAATCAGCCCCAGCATTTT TRBD1 TRBV19 - TRBJ1-5
CASSFSSGSYNEQFF TGCGCCAGCAGCTTTAGTTCCGGGTCCTACAATGAGCAGTTCTTC - TRBV5-1 few TRBJ2-1
CASSLGLAGGLDEQFF TGTGCCAGCAGCTTGGGGCTAGCGGGAGGTCTGGATGAGCAGTTCTTC TRBD2 TRBV5-8 - TRBJ2-1
CASSEATGPNYGYTF TGTGCCAGCAGTGAAGCTACAGGACCTAACTATGGCTACACCTTC - TRBV6-1 - TRBJ1-2
CASRILGNMGHGYTF TGTGCCAGCCGAATACTTGGGAATATGGGTCATGGCTACACCTTC - TRBV28 - TRBJ1-2
CSVRTDLDEQYF TGCAGTGTCCGGACAGACCTTGACGAGCAGTACTTC - TRBV29-1 - TRBJ2-7
CASRWGVATNEKLFF TGTGCCAGCAGATGGGGGGTGGCAACTAATGAAAAACTGTTTTTT - TRBV7-2 once TRBJ1-4
CASSDGGRSGANVLTF TGTGCCAGCAGTGACGGGGGACGCTCTGGGGCCAACGTCCTGACTTTC - TRBV6-4 - TRBJ2-6
CASSEKIYASTDTQYF TGCGCCAGCAGTGAGAAAATATATGCTAGCACAGATACGCAGTATTTT - TRBV10-1 - TRBJ2-3
CASSYGGFVGNEQFF TGTGCCAGCAGTTACGGCGGGTTTGTGGGGAATGAGCAGTTCTTC - TRBV6-5 - TRBJ2-1
CASSPAGFLQFF TGTGCCAGCAGTCCCGCGGGGTTTTTGCAGTTCTTC - TRBV25-1 - TRBJ2-1
CASSTGTGAAGELFF TGCGCCAGCAGTACTGGGACAGGGGCGGCCGGGGAGCTGTTTTTT TRBD1 TRBV5-1 - TRBJ2-2
CASSRPGEAVYNEQFF TGCGCCAGCAGCCGTCCCGGGGAGGCGGTCTACAATGAGCAGTTCTTC - TRBV4-1 - TRBJ2-1
CASMSSRGGTGELFF TGTGCCAGCATGTCCTCCCGGGGAGGCACCGGGGAGCTGTTTTTT - TRBV6-1 - TRBJ2-2
CASSLSPGVYEQYF TGTGCCAGCAGCTTAAGTCCGGGAGTGTACGAGCAGTACTTC - TRBV7-8 - TRBJ2-7
CASSKPGTGNEKLFF TGTGCCAGTAGTAAACCCGGGACAGGGAATGAAAAACTGTTTTTT TRBD1 TRBV19 - TRBJ1-4
CASSLGTGIENYGYTF TGTGCCAGCAGCTTGGGGACAGGGATTGAGAACTATGGCTACACCTTC TRBD1 TRBV5-6 once TRBJ1-2
CASSPAGGDGGNTIYF TGTGCCAGCAGTCCAGCCGGGGGGGATGGTGGAAACACCATATATTTT - TRBV28 - TRBJ1-3